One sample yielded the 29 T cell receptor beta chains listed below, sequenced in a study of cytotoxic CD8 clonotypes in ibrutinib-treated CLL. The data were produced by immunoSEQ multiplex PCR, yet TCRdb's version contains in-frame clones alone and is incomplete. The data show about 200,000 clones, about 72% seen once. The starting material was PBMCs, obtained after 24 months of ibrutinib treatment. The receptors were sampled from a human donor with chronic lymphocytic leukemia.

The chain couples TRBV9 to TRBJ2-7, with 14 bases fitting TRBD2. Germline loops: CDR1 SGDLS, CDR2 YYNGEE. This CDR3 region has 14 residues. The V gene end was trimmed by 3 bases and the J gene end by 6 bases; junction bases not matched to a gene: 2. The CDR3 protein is CASSAGTSGSEQYF. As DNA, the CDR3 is TGTGCCAGCAGCGCCGGGACTAGCGGGAGCGAGCAGTACTTC.

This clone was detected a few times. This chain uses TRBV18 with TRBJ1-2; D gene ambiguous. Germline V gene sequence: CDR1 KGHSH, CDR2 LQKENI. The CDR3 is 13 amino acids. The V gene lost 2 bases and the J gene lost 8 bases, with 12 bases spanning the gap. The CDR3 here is CASSPNWVMGYTF. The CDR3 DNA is TGTGCCAGCTCACCAAATTGGGTGATGGGCTACACCTTC.

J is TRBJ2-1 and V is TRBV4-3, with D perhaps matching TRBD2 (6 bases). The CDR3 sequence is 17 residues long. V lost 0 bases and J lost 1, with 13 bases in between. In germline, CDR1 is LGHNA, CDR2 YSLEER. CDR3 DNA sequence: TGCGCCAGCAGCCAAGACCAGCGGGCTGGTTCCTACAATGAGCAGTTCTTC. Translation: CASSQDQRAGSYNEQFF.

CDR3 sequence reads: CASRTGTYEQYF. The DNA for the CDR3 is TGTGCCAGCAGGACAGGCACCTACGAGCAGTACTTC. The chain couples TRBV27 to TRBJ2-7; weak D call: TRBD1 (6 bases). Germline lookup yields CDR1 MNHEY and CDR2 SMNVEV (reference sequence). The CDR3 runs 12 residues. V shed 6 bases and J shed 2 bases, with 8 bases lying between them.

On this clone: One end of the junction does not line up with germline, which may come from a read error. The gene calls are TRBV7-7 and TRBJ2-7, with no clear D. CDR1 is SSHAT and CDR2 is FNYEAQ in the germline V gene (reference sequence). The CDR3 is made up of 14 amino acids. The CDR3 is CASSVTKDSYEQYF. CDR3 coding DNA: TGTGCTAGCAGCGTCACGAAGGACTCCTACGAGCAGTACTTC.

The CDR3 spells CASSYGPGGSGELFF. The DNA for the CDR3 is TGCGCCAGCAGCTACGGGCCGGGAGGTTCCGGGGAGCTGTTTTTT. This sequence joins TRBV5-1 and TRBJ2-2, with 7 bases matching TRBD2. This CDR3 is built from 15 residues. Germline V gives CDR1 SGHRS, CDR2 YFSETQ. J was trimmed by 6 bases and V by 3 bases; bases with no gene match: 8.

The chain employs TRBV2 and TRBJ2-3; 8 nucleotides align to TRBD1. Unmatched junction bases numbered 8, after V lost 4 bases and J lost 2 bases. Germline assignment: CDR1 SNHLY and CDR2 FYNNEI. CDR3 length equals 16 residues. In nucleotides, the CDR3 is TGTGCCAGCAGTGCTGCCAGGGGGCTCCCCACAGATACGCAGTATTTT. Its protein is CASSAARGLPTDTQYF.

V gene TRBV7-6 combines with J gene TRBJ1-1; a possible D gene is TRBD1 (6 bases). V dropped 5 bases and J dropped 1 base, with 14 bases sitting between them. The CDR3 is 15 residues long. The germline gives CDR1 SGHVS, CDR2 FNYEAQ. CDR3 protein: CASSPIQGTNTEAFF. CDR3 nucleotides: TGTGCCAGCAGCCCGATACAGGGAACGAACACTGAAGCTTTCTTT.

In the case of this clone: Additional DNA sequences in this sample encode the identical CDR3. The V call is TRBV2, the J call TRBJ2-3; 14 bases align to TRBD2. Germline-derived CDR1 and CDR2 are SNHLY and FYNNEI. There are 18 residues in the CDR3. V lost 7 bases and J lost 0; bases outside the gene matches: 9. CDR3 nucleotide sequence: TGTGCCAGCATCTCCTGGACTAGCGGGGGGACTAGCACAGATACGCAGTATTTT. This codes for CASISWTSGGTSTDTQYF.

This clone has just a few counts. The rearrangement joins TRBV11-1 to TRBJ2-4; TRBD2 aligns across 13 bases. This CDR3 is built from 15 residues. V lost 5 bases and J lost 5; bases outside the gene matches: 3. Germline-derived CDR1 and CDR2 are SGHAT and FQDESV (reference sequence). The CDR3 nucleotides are TGTGCCAGCAGCCCTGGGACTAGCGGGGAAAACATTCAGTACTTC. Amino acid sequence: CASSPGTSGENIQYF.

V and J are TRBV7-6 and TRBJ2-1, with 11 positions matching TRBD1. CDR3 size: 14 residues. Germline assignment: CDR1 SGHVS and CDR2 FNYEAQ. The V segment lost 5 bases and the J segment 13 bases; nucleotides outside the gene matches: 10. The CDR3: CASSRAPGQGGQFF. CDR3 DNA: TGTGCCAGCAGCCGGGCTCCGGGACAGGGGGGACAGTTCTTC.

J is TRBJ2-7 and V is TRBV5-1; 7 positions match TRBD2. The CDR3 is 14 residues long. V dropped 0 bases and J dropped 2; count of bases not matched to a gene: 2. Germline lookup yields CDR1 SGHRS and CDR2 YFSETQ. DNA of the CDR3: TGCGCCAGCAGCTTGGTAGCGGGCACCTACGAGCAGTACTTC. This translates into CASSLVAGTYEQYF.

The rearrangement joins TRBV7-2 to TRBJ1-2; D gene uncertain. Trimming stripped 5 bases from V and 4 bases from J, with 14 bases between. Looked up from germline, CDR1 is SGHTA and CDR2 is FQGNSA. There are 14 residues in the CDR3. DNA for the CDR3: TGTGCCAGCAGCCCGCCGGACCTTTTCTATGGCTACACCTTC. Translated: CASSPPDLFYGYTF.

CDR3 loop: CASRTGGRSPDTQYF. CDR3 DNA: TGTGCCAGCAGAACCGGGGGGAGATCCCCAGATACGCAGTATTTT. V and J are TRBV5-6 and TRBJ2-3; 7 positions agree with TRBD2. V shed 5 bases, J shed 4 bases, and the junction held 10 bases outside the gene matches. From germline, CDR1 is SGHDT and CDR2 YYEEEE. The CDR3 is made up of 15 amino acids.

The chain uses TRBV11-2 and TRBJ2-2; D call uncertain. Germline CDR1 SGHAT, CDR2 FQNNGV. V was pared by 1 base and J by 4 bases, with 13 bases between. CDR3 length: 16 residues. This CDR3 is CASSLGGWASTGELFF. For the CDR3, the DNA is TGTGCCAGCAGCTTAGGGGGTTGGGCGAGCACCGGGGAGCTGTTTTTT.

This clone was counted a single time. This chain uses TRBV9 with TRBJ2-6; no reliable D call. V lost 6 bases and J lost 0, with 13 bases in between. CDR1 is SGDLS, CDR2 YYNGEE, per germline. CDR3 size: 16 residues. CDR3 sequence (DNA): TGTGCCAGCACCCACTCCCCCCACTCTGGGGCCAACGTCCTGACTTTC. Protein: CASTHSPHSGANVLTF.

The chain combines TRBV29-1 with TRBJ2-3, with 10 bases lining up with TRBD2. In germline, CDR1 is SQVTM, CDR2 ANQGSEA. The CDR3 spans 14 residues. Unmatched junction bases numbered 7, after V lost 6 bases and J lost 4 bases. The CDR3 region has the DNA TGCAGCGTCGGCCCGGGACTAGCGTCAGATACGCAGTATTTT. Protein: CSVGPGLASDTQYF.

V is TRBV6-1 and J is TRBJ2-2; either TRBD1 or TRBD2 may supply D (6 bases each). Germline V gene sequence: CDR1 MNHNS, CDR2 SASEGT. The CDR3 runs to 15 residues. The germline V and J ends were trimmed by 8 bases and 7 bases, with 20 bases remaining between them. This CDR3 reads CASWYRDLGIGELFF. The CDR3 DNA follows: TGTGCCAGCTGGTACAGGGACTTAGGAATCGGGGAGCTGTTTTTT.

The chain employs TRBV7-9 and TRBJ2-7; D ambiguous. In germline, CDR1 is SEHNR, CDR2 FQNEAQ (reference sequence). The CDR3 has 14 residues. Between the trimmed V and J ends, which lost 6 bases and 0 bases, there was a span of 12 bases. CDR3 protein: CASSTLWGSYEQYF. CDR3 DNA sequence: TGTGCCAGCAGTACTCTATGGGGCTCCTACGAGCAGTACTTC.

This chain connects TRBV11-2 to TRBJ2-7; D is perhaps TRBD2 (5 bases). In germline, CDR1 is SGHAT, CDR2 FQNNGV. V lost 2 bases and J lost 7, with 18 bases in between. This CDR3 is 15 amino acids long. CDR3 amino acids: CASSLLPVPSGEQYF. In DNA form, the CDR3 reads TGTGCCAGCAGCTTACTACCGGTCCCCTCGGGGGAGCAGTACTTC.

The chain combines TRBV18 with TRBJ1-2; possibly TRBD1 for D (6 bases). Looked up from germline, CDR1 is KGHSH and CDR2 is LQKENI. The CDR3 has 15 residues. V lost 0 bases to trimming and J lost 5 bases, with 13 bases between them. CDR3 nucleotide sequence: TGTGCCAGCTCACCACCGGTCAGGGGAGGGTATGGCTACACCTTC. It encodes CASSPPVRGGYGYTF.

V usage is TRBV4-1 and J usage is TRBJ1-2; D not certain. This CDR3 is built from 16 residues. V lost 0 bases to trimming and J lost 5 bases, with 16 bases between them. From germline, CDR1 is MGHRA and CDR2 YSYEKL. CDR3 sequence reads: CASSQEAGESPYGYTF. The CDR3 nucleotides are TGCGCCAGCAGCCAAGAGGCAGGCGAATCCCCTTATGGCTACACCTTC.

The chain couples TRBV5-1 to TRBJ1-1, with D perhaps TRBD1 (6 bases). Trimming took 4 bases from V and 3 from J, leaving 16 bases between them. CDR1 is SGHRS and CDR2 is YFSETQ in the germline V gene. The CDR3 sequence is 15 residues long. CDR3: CASSSLQGGDTEAFF. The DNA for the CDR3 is TGCGCCAGCAGCAGCCTACAGGGTGGGGACACTGAAGCTTTCTTT.

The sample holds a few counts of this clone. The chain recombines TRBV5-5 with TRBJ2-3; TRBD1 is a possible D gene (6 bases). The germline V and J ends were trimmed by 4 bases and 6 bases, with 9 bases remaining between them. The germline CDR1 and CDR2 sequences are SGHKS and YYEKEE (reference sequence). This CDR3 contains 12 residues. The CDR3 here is CASSSRGDTQYF. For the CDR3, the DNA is TGTGCCAGCAGCAGCAGGGGTGATACGCAGTATTTT.

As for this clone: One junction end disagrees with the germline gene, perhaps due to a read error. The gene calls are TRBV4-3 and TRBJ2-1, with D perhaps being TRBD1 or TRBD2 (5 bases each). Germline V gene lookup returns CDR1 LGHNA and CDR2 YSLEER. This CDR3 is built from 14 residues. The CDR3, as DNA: TGCGCCAGCAGCCAAGACCCATCCGGGACGGAGCCGTTCTTC. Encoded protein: CASSQDPSGTEPFF.

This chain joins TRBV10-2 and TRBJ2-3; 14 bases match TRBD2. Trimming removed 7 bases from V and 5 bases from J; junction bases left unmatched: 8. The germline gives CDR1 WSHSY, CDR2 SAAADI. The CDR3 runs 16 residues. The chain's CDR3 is CASIGTSGSRVDTQYF. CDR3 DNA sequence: TGCGCCAGCATTGGGACTAGCGGGAGCAGGGTAGATACGCAGTATTTT.

The CDR3 loop is CASSPQYSNQPQHF. For the CDR3, the DNA is TGCGCCAGCAGCCCACAGTATAGCAATCAGCCCCAGCATTTT. The chain joins TRBV5-1 to TRBJ1-5, with D unclear. V lost 4 bases and J 0 bases, leaving 8 bases between the germline ends. Germline V gives CDR1 SGHRS, CDR2 YFSETQ. The CDR3 sequence is 14 residues long.

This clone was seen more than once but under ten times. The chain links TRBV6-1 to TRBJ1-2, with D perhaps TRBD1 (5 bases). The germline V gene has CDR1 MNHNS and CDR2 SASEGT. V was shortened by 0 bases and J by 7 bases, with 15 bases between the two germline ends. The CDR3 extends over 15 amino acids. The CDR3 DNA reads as TGTGCCAGCAGTGAAGCAACAGGTCTAACATCTGGCTACACCTTC. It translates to CASSEATGLTSGYTF.

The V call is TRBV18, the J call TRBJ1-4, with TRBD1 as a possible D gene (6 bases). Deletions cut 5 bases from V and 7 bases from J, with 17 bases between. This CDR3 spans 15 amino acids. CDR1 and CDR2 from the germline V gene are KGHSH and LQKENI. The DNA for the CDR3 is TGTGCCAGCTCATCTCGACAGGCGAAGGGTGAAAAACTGTTTTTT. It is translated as CASSSRQAKGEKLFF. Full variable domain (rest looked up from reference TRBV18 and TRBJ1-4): NAGVMQNPRHLVRRRGQEARLRCSPMKGHSHVYWYRQLPEEGLKFMVYLQKENIIDESGMPKERFSAEFPKEGPSILRIQQVVRGDSAAYFCASSSRQAKGEKLFFGSGTQLSVL.